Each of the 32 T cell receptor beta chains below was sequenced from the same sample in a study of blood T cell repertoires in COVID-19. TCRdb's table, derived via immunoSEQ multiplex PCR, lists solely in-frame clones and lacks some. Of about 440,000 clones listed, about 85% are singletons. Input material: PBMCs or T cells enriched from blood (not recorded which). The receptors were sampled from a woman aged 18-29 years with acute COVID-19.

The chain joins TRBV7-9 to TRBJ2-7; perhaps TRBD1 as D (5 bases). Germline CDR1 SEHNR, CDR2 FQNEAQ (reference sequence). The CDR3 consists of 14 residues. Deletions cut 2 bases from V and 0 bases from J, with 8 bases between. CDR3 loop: CASSLKRGSYEQYF. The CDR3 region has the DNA TGTGCCAGCAGCTTAAAAAGGGGCTCCTACGAGCAGTACTTC.

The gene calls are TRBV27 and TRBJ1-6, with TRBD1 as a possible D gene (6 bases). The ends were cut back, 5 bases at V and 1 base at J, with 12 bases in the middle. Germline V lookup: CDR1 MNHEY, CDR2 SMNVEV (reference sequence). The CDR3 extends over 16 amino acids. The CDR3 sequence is CASSPQGNSYNSPLHF. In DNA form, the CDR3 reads TGTGCCAGCAGTCCCCAGGGGAATTCCTATAATTCACCCCTCCACTTT.

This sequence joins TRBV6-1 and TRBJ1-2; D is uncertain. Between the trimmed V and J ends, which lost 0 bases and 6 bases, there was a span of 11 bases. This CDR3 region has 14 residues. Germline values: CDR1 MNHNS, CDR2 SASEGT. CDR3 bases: TGTGCCAGCAGTGAAGCGGCCCAGGTAGATGGCTACACCTTC. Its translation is CASSEAAQVDGYTF.

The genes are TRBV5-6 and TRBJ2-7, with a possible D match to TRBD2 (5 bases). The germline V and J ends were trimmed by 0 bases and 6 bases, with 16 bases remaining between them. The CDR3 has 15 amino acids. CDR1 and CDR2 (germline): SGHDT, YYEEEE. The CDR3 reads CASSLEGLLKCEQYF. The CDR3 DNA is TGTGCCAGCAGCTTGGAAGGACTCCTCAAATGCGAGCAGTACTTC.

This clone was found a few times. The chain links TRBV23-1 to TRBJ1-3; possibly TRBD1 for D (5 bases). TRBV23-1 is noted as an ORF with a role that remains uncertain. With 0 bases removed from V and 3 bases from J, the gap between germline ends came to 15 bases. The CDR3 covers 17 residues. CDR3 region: CASSQSGGELYGNTIYF. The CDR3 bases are TGCGCCAGCAGTCAATCTGGGGGGGAACTGTATGGAAACACCATATATTTT.

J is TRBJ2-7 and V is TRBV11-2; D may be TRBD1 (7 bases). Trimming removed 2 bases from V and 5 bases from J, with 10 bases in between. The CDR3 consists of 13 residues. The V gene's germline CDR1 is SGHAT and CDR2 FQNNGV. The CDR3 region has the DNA TGTGCCAGCAGCTTATCAGGGGGGAACGAGCAGTACTTC. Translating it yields CASSLSGGNEQYF.

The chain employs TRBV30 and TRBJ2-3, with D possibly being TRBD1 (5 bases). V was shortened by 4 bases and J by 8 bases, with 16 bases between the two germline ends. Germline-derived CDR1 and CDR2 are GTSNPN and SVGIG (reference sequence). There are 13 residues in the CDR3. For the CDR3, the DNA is TGTGCCTGGATAGGCAGGGTGCACGGTACGCAGTATTTT. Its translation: CAWIGRVHGTQYF.

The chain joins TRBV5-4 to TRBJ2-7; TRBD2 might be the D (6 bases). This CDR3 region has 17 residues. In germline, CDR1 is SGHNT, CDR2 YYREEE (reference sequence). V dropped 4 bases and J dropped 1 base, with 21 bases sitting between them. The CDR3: CASSPRVSGLASYEQYF. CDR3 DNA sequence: TGTGCCAGCAGCCCTCGTGTTTCGGGTCTAGCGTCCTACGAGCAGTACTTC.

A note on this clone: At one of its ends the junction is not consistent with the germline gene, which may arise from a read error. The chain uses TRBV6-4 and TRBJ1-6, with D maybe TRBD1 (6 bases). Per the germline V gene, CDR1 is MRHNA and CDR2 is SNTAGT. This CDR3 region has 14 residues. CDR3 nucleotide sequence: TGTGCCAGCGGCCGGACAGCGGGGGATTCACCTCTCCACTTT. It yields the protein CASGRTAGDSPLHF.

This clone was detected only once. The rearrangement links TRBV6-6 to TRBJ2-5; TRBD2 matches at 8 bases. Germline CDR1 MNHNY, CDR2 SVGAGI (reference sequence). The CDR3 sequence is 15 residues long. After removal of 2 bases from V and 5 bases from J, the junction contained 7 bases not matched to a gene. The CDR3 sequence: CASSYPGLVGETQYF. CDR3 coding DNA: TGTGCCAGCAGTTACCCGGGACTAGTGGGGGAGACCCAGTACTTC.

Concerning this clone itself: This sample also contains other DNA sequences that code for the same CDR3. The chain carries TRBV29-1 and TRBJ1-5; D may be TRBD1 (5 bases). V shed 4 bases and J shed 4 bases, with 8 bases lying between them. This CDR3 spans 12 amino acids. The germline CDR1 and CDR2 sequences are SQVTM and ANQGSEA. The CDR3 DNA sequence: TGCAGCGTTGGGGGGGGAAATCAGCCCCAGCATTTT. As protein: CSVGGGNQPQHF.

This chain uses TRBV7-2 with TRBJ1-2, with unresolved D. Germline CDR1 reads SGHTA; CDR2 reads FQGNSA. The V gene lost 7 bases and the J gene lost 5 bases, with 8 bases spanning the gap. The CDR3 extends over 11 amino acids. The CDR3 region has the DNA TGTGCCAGCACCTGGGCGTATGGCTACACCTTC. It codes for CASTWAYGYTF.

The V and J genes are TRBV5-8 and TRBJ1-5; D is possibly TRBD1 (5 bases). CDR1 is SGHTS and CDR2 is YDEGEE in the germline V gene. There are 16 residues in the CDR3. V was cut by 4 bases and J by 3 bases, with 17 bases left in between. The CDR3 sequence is CASSRGSHYDNQPQHF. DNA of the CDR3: TGTGCCAGCAGCCGGGGGAGTCACTATGACAATCAGCCCCAGCATTTT. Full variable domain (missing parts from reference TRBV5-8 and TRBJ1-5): EAGVTQSPTHLIKTRGQQATLRCSPISGHTSVYWYQQALGLGLQFLLWYDEGEERNRGNFPPRFSGRQFPNYSSELNVNALELEDSALYLCASSRGSHYDNQPQHFGDGTRLSIL.

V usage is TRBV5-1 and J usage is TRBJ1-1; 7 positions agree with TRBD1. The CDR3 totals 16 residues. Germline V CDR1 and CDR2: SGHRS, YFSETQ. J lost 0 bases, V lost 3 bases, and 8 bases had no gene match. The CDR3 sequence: CASSSGQEALNTEAFF. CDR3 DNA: TGCGCCAGCAGCTCAGGACAGGAGGCTCTGAACACTGAAGCTTTCTTT. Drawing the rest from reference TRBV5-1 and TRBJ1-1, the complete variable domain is KAGVTQTPRYLIKTRGQQVTLSCSPISGHRSVSWYQQTPGQGLQFLFEYFSETQRNKGNFPGRFSGRQFSNSRSEMNVSTLELGDSALYLCASSSGQEALNTEAFFGQGTRLTVV.

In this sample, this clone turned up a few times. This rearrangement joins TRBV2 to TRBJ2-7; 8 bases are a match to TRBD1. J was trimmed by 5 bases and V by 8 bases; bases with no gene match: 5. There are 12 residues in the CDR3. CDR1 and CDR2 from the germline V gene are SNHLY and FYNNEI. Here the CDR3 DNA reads TGTGCCAGCGTGGGGACAGGCCACGAGCAGTACTTC. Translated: CASVGTGHEQYF.

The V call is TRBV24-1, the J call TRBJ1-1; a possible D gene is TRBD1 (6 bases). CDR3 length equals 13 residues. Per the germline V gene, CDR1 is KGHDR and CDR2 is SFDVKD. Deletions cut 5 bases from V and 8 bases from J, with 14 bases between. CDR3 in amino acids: CATSGGGQSEAFF. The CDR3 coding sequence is TGTGCCACCAGTGGGGGGGGGCAATCAGAAGCTTTCTTT.

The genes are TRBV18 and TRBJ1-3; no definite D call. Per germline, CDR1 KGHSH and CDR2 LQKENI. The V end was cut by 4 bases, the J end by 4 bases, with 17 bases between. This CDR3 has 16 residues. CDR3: CASSLVTENIGNTIYF. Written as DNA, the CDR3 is TGTGCCAGCTCACTGGTAACGGAGAATATAGGAAACACCATATATTTT.

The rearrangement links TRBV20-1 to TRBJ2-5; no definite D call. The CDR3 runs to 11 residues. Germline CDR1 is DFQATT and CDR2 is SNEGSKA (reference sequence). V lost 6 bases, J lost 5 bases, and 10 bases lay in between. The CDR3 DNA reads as TGCAGTGCCCCCAGTCTGGAGACCCAGTACTTC. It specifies CSAPSLETQYF.

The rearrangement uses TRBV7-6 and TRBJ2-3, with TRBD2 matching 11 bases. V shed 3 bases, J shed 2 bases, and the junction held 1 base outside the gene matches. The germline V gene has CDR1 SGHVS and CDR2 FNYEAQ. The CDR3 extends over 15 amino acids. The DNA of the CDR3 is TGTGCCAGCAGCTTGGGACTAGCGGACACAGATACGCAGTATTTT. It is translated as CASSLGLADTDTQYF.

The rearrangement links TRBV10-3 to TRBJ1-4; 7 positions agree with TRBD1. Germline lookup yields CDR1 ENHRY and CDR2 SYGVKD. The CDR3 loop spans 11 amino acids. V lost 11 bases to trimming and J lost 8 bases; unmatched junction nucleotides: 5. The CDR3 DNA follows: TGTGCCGCCGGACAGGACGAAAAACTGTTTTTT. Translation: CAAGQDEKLFF.

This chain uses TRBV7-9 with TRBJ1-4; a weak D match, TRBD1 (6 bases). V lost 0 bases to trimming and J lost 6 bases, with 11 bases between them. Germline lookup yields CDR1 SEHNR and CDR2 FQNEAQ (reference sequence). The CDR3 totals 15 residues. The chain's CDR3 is CASSLAQGRDEKLFF. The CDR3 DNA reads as TGTGCCAGCAGCTTAGCACAGGGACGTGATGAAAAACTGTTTTTT.

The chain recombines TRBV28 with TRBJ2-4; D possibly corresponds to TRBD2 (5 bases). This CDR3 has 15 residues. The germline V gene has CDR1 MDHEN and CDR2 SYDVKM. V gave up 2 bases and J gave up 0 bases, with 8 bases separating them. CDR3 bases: TGTGCCAGCAGTTTAGTAGGACTAGCCAAAAACATTCAGTACTTC. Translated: CASSLVGLAKNIQYF. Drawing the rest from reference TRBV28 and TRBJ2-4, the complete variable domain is DVKVTQSSRYLVKRTGEKVFLECVQDMDHENMFWYRQDPGLGLRLIYFSYDVKMKEKGDIPEGYSVSREKKERFSLILESASTNQTSMYLCASSLVGLAKNIQYFGAGTRLSVL.

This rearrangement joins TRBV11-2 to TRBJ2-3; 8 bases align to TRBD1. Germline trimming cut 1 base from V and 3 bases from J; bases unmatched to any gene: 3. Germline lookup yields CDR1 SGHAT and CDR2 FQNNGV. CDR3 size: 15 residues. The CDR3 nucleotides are TGTGCCAGCAGCTTAGCAGGGGGCATAACAGATACGCAGTATTTT. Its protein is CASSLAGGITDTQYF.

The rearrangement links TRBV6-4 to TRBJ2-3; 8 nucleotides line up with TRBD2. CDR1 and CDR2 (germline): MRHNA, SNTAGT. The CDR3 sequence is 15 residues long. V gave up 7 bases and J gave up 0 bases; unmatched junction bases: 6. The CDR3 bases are TGTGCCAGCAAGAGGGCGGGGGGTAGCACAGATACGCAGTATTTT. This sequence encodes CASKRAGGSTDTQYF.

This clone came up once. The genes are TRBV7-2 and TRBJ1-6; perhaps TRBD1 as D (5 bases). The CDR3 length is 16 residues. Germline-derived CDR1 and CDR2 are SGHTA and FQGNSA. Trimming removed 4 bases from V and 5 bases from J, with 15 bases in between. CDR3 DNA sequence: TGTGCCAGCAGCTCCAGACCCGGAGGGGATAATTCACCCCTCCACTTT. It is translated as CASSSRPGGDNSPLHF.

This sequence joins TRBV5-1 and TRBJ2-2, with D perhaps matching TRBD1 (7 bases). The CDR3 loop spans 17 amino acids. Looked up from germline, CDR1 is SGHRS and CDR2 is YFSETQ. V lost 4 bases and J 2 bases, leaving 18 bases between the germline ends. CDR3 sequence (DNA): TGCGCCAGCAGCGCGCGGGATACAGGGGTTAACACCGGGGAGCTGTTTTTT. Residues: CASSARDTGVNTGELFF.

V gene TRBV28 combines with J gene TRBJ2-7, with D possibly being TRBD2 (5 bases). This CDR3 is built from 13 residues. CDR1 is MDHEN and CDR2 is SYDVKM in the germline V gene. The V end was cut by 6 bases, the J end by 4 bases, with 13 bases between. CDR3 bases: TGTGCCAGCAGCCAAGCGGTTCCGTACGAGCAGTACTTC. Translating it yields CASSQAVPYEQYF.

The CDR3 DNA reads TGCGCCAGCAGCTTGGGTGACTGGAAAACGGAGACCCAGTACTTC. It translates to CASSLGDWKTETQYF. The V gene is TRBV5-1, the J gene TRBJ2-5; D is ambiguous. Germline V gene data show CDR1 as SGHRS and CDR2 as YFSETQ. This CDR3 region has 15 residues. Trimming shortened V by 0 bases and J by 5 bases, and 14 bases separated the two germline ends.

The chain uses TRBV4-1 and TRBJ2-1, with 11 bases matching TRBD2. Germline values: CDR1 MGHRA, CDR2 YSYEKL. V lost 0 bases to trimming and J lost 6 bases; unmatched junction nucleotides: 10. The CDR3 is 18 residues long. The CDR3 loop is CASSQDLRLAGGGNEQFF. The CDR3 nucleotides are TGCGCCAGCAGCCAAGATCTTAGGCTAGCGGGGGGAGGCAATGAGCAGTTCTTC.

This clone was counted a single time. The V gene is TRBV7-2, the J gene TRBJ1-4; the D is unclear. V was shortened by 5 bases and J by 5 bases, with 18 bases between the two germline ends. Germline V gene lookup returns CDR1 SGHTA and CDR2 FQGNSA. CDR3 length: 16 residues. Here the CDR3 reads CASSPEISHSNEKLFF. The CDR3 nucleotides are TGTGCCAGCAGCCCTGAAATCTCCCACTCCAATGAAAAACTGTTTTTT.

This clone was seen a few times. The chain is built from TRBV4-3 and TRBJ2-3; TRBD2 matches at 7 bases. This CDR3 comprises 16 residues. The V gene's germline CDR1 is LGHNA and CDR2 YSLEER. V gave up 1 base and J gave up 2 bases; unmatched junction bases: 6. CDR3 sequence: CASSQALAEYTDTQYF. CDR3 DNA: TGCGCCAGCAGCCAAGCTCTAGCGGAATACACAGATACGCAGTATTTT.

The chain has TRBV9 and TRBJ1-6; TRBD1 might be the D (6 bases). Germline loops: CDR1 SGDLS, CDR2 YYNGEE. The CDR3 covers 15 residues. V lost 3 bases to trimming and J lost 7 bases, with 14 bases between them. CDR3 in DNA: TGTGCCAGCAGCGGGACAGCTCGAGGGAATTCACCCCTCCACTTT. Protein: CASSGTARGNSPLHF.